This passage covers 18 T cell receptor beta chains from one sample sequenced in a study of neurological immune-mediated disorders. MiXCR was run by TCRdb on the 5' RACE reads, yielding one entry per CDR3 protein. Of around 90,000 distinct CDR3 sequences listed, about 13% are singletons. Time point denoted: longitudinal time-point 2. Sequenced: PBMCs. The source of these receptors is a female donor with HTLV-1-associated myelopathy (HAM/TSP).

This clonotype was seen ten or more times. The chain combines TRBV20-1 with TRBJ2-2, with D perhaps matching TRBD1 (5 bases). The germline V gene encodes CDR1 DFQATT and CDR2 SNEGSKA (reference sequence). The V end lost 3 bases, the J end lost 5 bases, and 13 bases lay between the germline ends. This CDR3 comprises 14 residues. The CDR3 DNA reads TGCAGTGCTAGTGACAGCGTGGTAACCGGGGAGCTGTTTTTT. It yields the protein CSASDSVVTGELFF.

This clonotype was picked up many times. V is TRBV4-1 and J is TRBJ2-7; 10 bases are a match to TRBD1. The CDR3 sequence is 15 residues long. CDR1 and CDR2 (germline): MGHRA, YSYEKL. With 3 bases clipped from V and 5 bases from J, the junction kept 7 bases outside the gene matches. The CDR3 protein is CASSQAGQGTNEQYF. The CDR3 DNA is TGCGCCAGCAGCCAGGCGGGACAGGGGACCAACGAGCAGTACTTC.

This clonotype has a single count. A much larger clonotype is one base distant, so this may be a read error. This chain links TRBV12-3 or TRBV12-4 with TRBJ1-6; D remains unclear. The CDR3 loop spans 13 amino acids. The CDR3 DNA reads TGTGCCAGAAGTTTATTCTCGGATTCACCCCTCCACTTT. It is translated as CARSLFSDSPLHF.

This clonotype was recorded many times. This chain connects TRBV7-8 to TRBJ2-1; D possibly corresponds to TRBD2 (5 bases). The CDR3 runs 12 residues. Germline V gene data show CDR1 as SGHVS and CDR2 as FQNEAQ. V lost 4 bases and J lost 6, with 7 bases in between. This CDR3 reads CASSSLANEQFF. CDR3 DNA: TGTGCCAGCAGCTCCCTAGCCAATGAGCAGTTCTTC.

This clonotype has a count of ten or more. The J gene is TRBJ2-1, the V gene TRBV7-3, with D uncertain. Trimming removed 1 base from V and 0 bases from J, with 7 bases in between. Germline V gene data show CDR1 as SGHTA and CDR2 as FQGTGA. The length of the CDR3 is 15 residues. This CDR3 is CASSLSGSSYNEQFF. CDR3 in DNA: TGTGCCAGCAGCTTAAGCGGTAGCTCCTACAATGAGCAGTTCTTC.

This clonotype appeared many times. This chain joins TRBV7-3 and TRBJ1-1; a weak D match, TRBD1 (5 bases). This CDR3 has 14 residues. Germline values: CDR1 SGHTA, CDR2 FQGTGA. V lost 5 bases to trimming and J lost 3 bases, with 13 bases between them. The CDR3 coding sequence is TGTGCCAGCAGCCCCGACCGGGGGTACACTGAAGCTTTCTTT. Amino acids: CASSPDRGYTEAFF.

In the case of this clonotype: A much larger clone lies one base from this, so it may be a read error. The chain couples TRBV7-2 to TRBJ2-1, with D tentatively TRBD1 (6 bases). Trimming removed 7 bases from V and 8 bases from J, with 21 bases in between. The CDR3 contains 15 residues. CDR1 SGHTA and CDR2 FQGNSA come from the germline V gene. The CDR3 DNA follows: TGTGCCAGCACCCCTCAGGGGTTGGGGTACCATGAGCAGTTCTTC. It codes for CASTPQGLGYHEQFF.

This clonotype has ten or more counts. This chain links TRBV10-3 with TRBJ2-6, with D possibly being TRBD1 (6 bases). Trimming took 10 bases from V and 2 from J, leaving 21 bases between them. The germline V gene encodes CDR1 ENHRY and CDR2 SYGVKD. This CDR3 spans 17 amino acids. CDR3 region: CATSTQTGTPGANVLTF. The CDR3 region has the DNA TGTGCCACCAGCACTCAGACCGGGACACCTGGGGCCAACGTCCTGACTTTC.

There are many counts of this clonotype. Written as DNA, the CDR3 is TGCAGTGCTATACAGGGAAGTGGGACCAAAAACATTCAGTACTTC. Protein sequence: CSAIQGSGTKNIQYF. The genes are TRBV20-1 and TRBJ2-4; TRBD1 is a possible D gene (6 bases). From germline, CDR1 is DFQATT and CDR2 SNEGSKA (reference sequence). The V end lost 4 bases, the J end lost 2 bases, and 15 bases lay between the germline ends. The CDR3 runs to 15 residues.

This clonotype was seen many times. V is TRBV29-1 and J is TRBJ2-1; 12 bases are shared with TRBD2. There are 16 residues in the CDR3. With 8 bases clipped from V and 6 bases from J, the junction kept 14 bases outside the gene matches. Germline assignment: CDR1 SQVTM and CDR2 ANQGSEA. The CDR3 protein is CSTEALAGGQGNEQFF. The CDR3, as DNA: TGCAGCACCGAAGCTCTAGCGGGGGGGCAGGGCAATGAGCAGTTCTTC.

The table lists this clonotype with many counts. The chain combines TRBV20-1 with TRBJ2-1, with a tentative D call TRBD1 (6 bases). The CDR3 is 10 residues long. CDR1 is DFQATT, CDR2 SNEGSKA, per germline (reference sequence). V lost 5 bases and J lost 7, with 6 bases in between. The CDR3 DNA sequence: TGCAGTGCTGACAGGAATGAGCAGTTCTTC. Encoded protein: CSADRNEQFF.

This clonotype has more than one count but fewer than ten. A much more abundant neighbour one base away suggests this may be a read error. The rearrangement uses TRBV7-9 and TRBJ1-2; unclear D gene. The V gene's germline CDR1 is SEHNR and CDR2 FQNEAQ (reference sequence). The CDR3 is 11 residues long. DNA for the CDR3: TGTGCCAGCAGCCCCAACTTTGGCTACACCTTC. This gives the protein CASSPNFGYTF.

On this clonotype itself: Compared with germline, one end of the junction differs, possibly owing to a read error. The chain links TRBV5-1 to TRBJ2-5; tentative D call: TRBD1 (6 bases). The CDR3 totals 16 residues. Germline CDR1 and CDR2: SGHRS and YFSETQ. The CDR3 region is CASSTWTETVQETQYF. CDR3 coding DNA: TGCGCCAGCAGCACGTGGACAGAGACCGTCCAAGAGACCCAGTACTTT.

In this sample, this clonotype turned up many times. CDR3 residues: CASSDRKGYTF. For the CDR3, the DNA is TGTGCCAGCAGTGACCGGAAAGGCTACACCTTC. The V and J genes are TRBV2 and TRBJ1-2; D is uncertain. The germline V gene has CDR1 SNHLY and CDR2 FYNNEI. The ends were cut back, 3 bases at V and 8 bases at J, with 7 bases in the middle. This CDR3 spans 11 amino acids.

This clonotype was picked up many times. The J gene is TRBJ2-5, the V gene TRBV20-1, with unresolved D. V lost 2 bases and J 6 bases, leaving 13 bases between the germline ends. Germline loops: CDR1 DFQATT, CDR2 SNEGSKA (reference sequence). CDR3 length equals 13 residues. CDR3 DNA sequence: TGCAGTGCTAGATTCGAAAGTCGTAAGACCCAGTACTTC. This encodes CSARFESRKTQYF.

In this sample, this clonotype turned up many times. J is TRBJ2-3 and V is TRBV11-2, with TRBD1 matching 7 bases. The CDR3 sequence is 17 residues long. The V and J ends lost 5 bases and 0 bases, in that order; junction bases with no gene match: 11. Germline CDR1 is SGHAT and CDR2 is FQNNGV. CDR3 DNA sequence: TGTGCCAGCAGCCCCAGACAGGGAACCCTTAGCACAGATACGCAGTATTTT. Its translation is CASSPRQGTLSTDTQYF.

This clonotype showed up many times. The chain carries TRBV20-1 and TRBJ2-5; TRBD2 matches at 7 bases. V trimming: 7 bases; J trimming: 0 bases; junction bases outside the gene matches: 11. Germline lookup yields CDR1 DFQATT and CDR2 SNEGSKA (reference sequence). This CDR3 region has 15 residues. CDR3 bases: TGCAGTGGGGTTGGGGACTATAAGTACCAAGAGACCCAGTACTTC. Its translation: CSGVGDYKYQETQYF.

This clonotype was found many times. The chain recombines TRBV5-1 with TRBJ2-5; 8 bases match TRBD1. There are 13 residues in the CDR3. From germline, CDR1 is SGHRS and CDR2 YFSETQ. The junction had 4 bases not matched to a gene; V was cut back by 5 bases and J by 4 bases. CDR3 coding DNA: TGCGCCAGCAGAGTAACAGGGGGAGAGACCCAGTACTTC. Its translation is CASRVTGGETQYF. The full variable domain, completed using reference TRBV5-1 and TRBJ2-5, is KAGVTQTPRYLIKTRGQQVTLSCSPISGHRSVSWYQQTPGQGLQFLFEYFSETQRNKGNFPGRFSGRQFSNSRSEMNVSTLELGDSALYLCASRVTGGETQYFGPGTRLLVL.